This TCR beta chain was obtained from a study of T cell responses to AZD1222 COVID-19 vaccine (dated by TCRdb to the early 2020s). About the full investigation: Because spike-specific TCR depth and breadth did not differ between the two schedules, AZD1222 recipients who got a second dose at roughly 4 weeks were pooled with those who got a second dose at roughly 12 weeks. A total of just over 230 trial participants underwent TCR sequencing, of whom some 210 received two doses of AZD1222 and around 25 received two doses of the MenACWY control vaccine. Trial participants were enrolled into age subgroups of 18-55, 56-69 and 70-plus years, which contained roughly 150, 30 and 60 TCR-sequenced participants, respectively.

The CDR3 regions of human TCRbeta chains were analyzed by immunosequencing. The paper's processing steps were these. TCRs in the repertoires were compared against a reference library of SARS-CoV-2-specific TCRs that had been generated with the MIRA antigen-specificity platform. Breadth was defined as the fraction of unique TCRs that were SARS-CoV-2-associated. Depth was defined as the fraction of total T cells that were SARS-CoV-2-associated. Using the MIRA data, each spike-specific TCR was assigned both to the spike region to which the TCR was reactive and to a CD4 or CD8 class. Log10-transformed breadth and depth values were compared by one-way ANOVA with Sidak's multiple comparisons tests. TCRdb holds this immuneACCESS table with in-frame rearrangements only. Some clones are missing; in checked studies, unresolved V genes explain under half, and the rest has no known cause. V, J and clone size were drawn from that table, and D and trimming were deduced from the DNA. For this sample there are about 260,000 clones; 85% to 95% appear just once. The biggest ten clones account for approximately 0.52% of the sample.

Taken with the paper, the label for time point translates to: baseline before first vaccination. The vaccinee samples were drawn from two UK trials, COV001 and COV002, one of which was a single-blind randomized controlled phase 2/3 trial testing AZD1222 (ChAdOx1 nCoV-19) in healthy adults. For TCRbeta chain sequencing, PBMC samples from trial participants were taken at day 0 and at day 28 after the second dose. The full study reports these points: In the small 56-69-year group, the increase in depth fell short of significance, most likely because of low power. Only 5 to 7 AZD1222 recipients were SARS-CoV-2 seropositive at baseline, limiting conclusions about previously exposed vaccinees. Vaccine-associated CD4 TCRs spanned the whole spike protein, with dominant responses in regions 160-218 and 743-854. Participants were mostly white British, with more females than males. The authors suggested clonal diversity may have been underestimated. Because no day 14 peak-response samples were available, repertoires were characterized only after the peak T cell response. Nearly half of unique spike-specific TCRs reportedly recognized epitopes outside regions mutated in the B.1.351 and B.1.1.7 variants. Spike-specific TCR breadth and depth rose significantly after two AZD1222 doses compared with day 0 and with MenACWY recipients.

V is pared back by 3 bases and J by 11 bases, with 14 bases lying between the germline termini. Counted from cysteine to phenylalanine, this CDR3 has 14 amino acids. Left in the record is the CDR3 DNA by itself, 42 bases read in frame from the first base. Reading the germline V gene gives CDR1 SGHDN and CDR2 FVKESK. Concerning this clone itself: The specificity of this receptor is unknown. Per-base qualities were not stored, and no clone one base away is much larger.

The chain is assembled from TRBV14 and TRBJ1-6, with TRBD1 tentatively as D gene (5 bases match). The sequenced sample was peripheral blood, obtained on day 0 of AZD1222 vaccination. This clonotype was obtained from an adult in good health. The CDR3 loop reads CASSQRAGGAPLHF. The bases are TGTGCCAGCAGCCAGCGGGCGGGGGGGGCACCCCTCCACTTT.